Listed here are 30 T cell receptor beta chains from one sample, sequenced in a study of blood T cells in healthy people across ages. Primers used in a second PCR of roughly 7 to 11 cycles were a sample-barcoded 5' primer and a J-beta primer mix. MiXCR was run by TCRdb on the 5' RACE reads, yielding one entry per CDR3 protein. The table lists under 1,000,000 distinct CDR3 sequences, about 46% of them singletons. The source material was blood. The receptors were gathered from a man aged 80 or over in good health.

This clonotype was counted many times. V and J are TRBV7-8 and TRBJ2-7; D gene unclear. Germline V gives CDR1 SGHVS, CDR2 FQNEAQ. The V and J ends lost 4 bases and 3 bases respectively, with 19 bases between them. CDR3 length equals 16 residues. The CDR3 region is CASSSRLRLDFYEQYF. The DNA for the CDR3 is TGTGCCAGCAGCTCCCGCCTACGGCTAGATTTCTACGAGCAGTACTTC.

CDR3 DNA sequence: TGTGCCAGCAGCAGTTCGGACTCGCGGGCAGATACGCAGTATTTT. It encodes CASSSSDSRADTQYF. This chain connects TRBV9 to TRBJ2-3, with D perhaps matching TRBD2 (5 bases). The germline gives CDR1 SGDLS, CDR2 YYNGEE. The CDR3 loop spans 15 amino acids. The V end was cut by 4 bases, the J end by 4 bases, with 16 bases between.

Comment on this clonotype: The junction differs from germline at one of its ends, possibly a read error. The J gene is TRBJ2-7, the V gene TRBV7-2; D is ambiguous. There are 11 residues in the CDR3. CDR1 and CDR2 (germline): SGHTA, FQGNSA. The chain's CDR3 is CVSSSPYEQYF. In DNA form, the CDR3 reads TGTGTCAGCAGCTCCCCCTACGAGCAGTACTTC.

As concerns this clonotype: A read error is possible here, since a much larger clone lies one base away. V gene TRBV7-2 combines with J gene TRBJ2-7; D is unclear. The V gene lost 1 base and the J gene lost 7 bases, with 17 bases spanning the gap. CDR3 length equals 15 residues. Germline values: CDR1 SGHTA, CDR2 FQGNSA. CDR3 sequence (DNA): TGTGCCAGCAGCTTAGGATCCAATTTGGGTGCTGAGCAGTACTTC. Translated: CASSLGSNLGAEQYF. The complete variable domain, with remaining parts taken from reference TRBV7-2 and TRBJ2-7, reads GAGVSQSPSNKVTEKGKDVELRCDPISGHTALYWYRQSLGQGLEFLIYFQGNSAPDKSGLPSDRFSAERTGGSVSTLTIQRTQQEDSAVYLCASSLGSNLGAEQYFGPGTRLTVT.

This chain joins TRBV6-6 and TRBJ2-7; 14 bases fit TRBD2. This CDR3 region has 17 residues. The ends lost 4 bases at V and 6 bases at J; junction bases unmatched: 11. Germline V gives CDR1 MNHNY, CDR2 SVGAGI (reference sequence). The CDR3 region is CASSSTIPTSGRGEQYF. CDR3 nucleotide sequence: TGTGCCAGCAGTTCCACTATCCCGACTAGCGGGAGGGGCGAGCAGTACTTC.

The gene calls are TRBV6-1 and TRBJ2-3; maybe TRBD1 (6 bases). Judging by the DNA end, TRBJ1-5 fits better; the J call may be wrong. Germline loops: CDR1 MNHNS, CDR2 SASEGT. This CDR3 has 19 amino acids. CDR3 amino acids: CASSGSGQGPRRFTDTQHF. CDR3 nucleotides: TGTGCCAGCAGTGGATCCGGGCAGGGGCCCAGGCGTTTCACAGATACGCAGCATTTT.

This sequence joins TRBV7-7 and TRBJ2-5; 10 bases fit TRBD2. CDR3 length equals 19 residues. V was pared by 5 bases and J by 11 bases, with 26 bases of the junction left unmatched. CDR1 and CDR2 from the germline V gene are SSHAT and FNYEAQ (reference sequence). Here the CDR3 reads CASSPREASGRWFYNEQYF. CDR3 sequence (DNA): TGTGCCAGCAGCCCCAGAGAGGCTAGCGGGAGATGGTTCTACAATGAGCAGTACTTC.

As for this clonotype: One end of the junction fails to match germline, which may point to a read error. This chain joins TRBV13 and TRBJ2-7; TRBD2 matches 12 bases. The germline CDR1 and CDR2 sequences are PRHDT and FYEKMQ (reference sequence). The CDR3 runs to 16 residues. This CDR3 reads CASSFRTSGNVYGQYF. The DNA of the CDR3 is TGTGCCAGCAGCTTCCGGACTAGCGGGAATGTGTACGGGCAGTACTTC. Complete variable domain (other parts from reference TRBV13 and TRBJ2-7): AAGVIQSPRHLIKEKRETATLKCYPIPRHDTVYWYQQGPGQDPQFLISFYEKMQSDKGSIPDRFSAQQFSDYHSELNMSSLELGDSALYFCASSFRTSGNVYGQYFGPGTRLTVT.

The V gene is TRBV5-6, the J gene TRBJ2-3; the match to TRBD2 covers 10 bases. This CDR3 comprises 18 residues. Germline V gives CDR1 SGHDT, CDR2 YYEEEE. Trimming removed 0 bases from V and 3 bases from J; junction bases left unmatched: 10. CDR3 region: CASSLGHGLAEDTDTQYF. CDR3 sequence (DNA): TGTGCCAGCAGCTTGGGGCACGGACTAGCGGAGGATACAGATACGCAGTATTTT.

This clonotype was detected only a few times. The chain recombines TRBV29-1 with TRBJ1-4; D perhaps matches TRBD1 (5 bases). The V end lost 3 bases, the J end lost 8 bases, and 13 bases lay between the germline ends. The CDR3 has 13 amino acids. Germline values: CDR1 SQVTM, CDR2 ANQGSEA. The CDR3 DNA reads as TGCAGCGTTGAGGGCGTCGGGGGAGAAAAACTGTTTTTT. It is translated as CSVEGVGGEKLFF.

On this clonotype itself: A junction end diverges from the germline sequence, so it may reflect a read error. This chain links TRBV12-3 or TRBV12-4 with TRBJ2-7; TRBD2 is a possible D gene (6 bases). This CDR3 spans 16 amino acids. This CDR3 is CANSLVDGGIIYGQYF. The CDR3 DNA reads TGTGCCAACAGTTTGGTTGATGGCGGGATCATCTACGGGCAGTACTTC.

This chain joins TRBV28 and TRBJ2-7, with 12 bases aligning to TRBD2. Germline loops: CDR1 MDHEN, CDR2 SYDVKM. This CDR3 has 13 amino acids. Trimming at V came to 8 bases and at J to 5 bases, leaving 4 bases not matched to a gene. This CDR3 is CASRLAGEDEQYF. The CDR3, as DNA: TGTGCCAGCCGACTAGCGGGAGAAGACGAGCAGTACTTC.

In this sample, this clonotype turned up a few times. This chain uses TRBV4-3 with TRBJ1-4; D may be TRBD1 (5 bases). The length of the CDR3 is 18 residues. Trimming cost V 0 bases and J 3 bases, with 17 bases left between them. Germline CDR1 is LGHNA and CDR2 is YSLEER. CDR3 region: CASSQELGGEGANEKLFF. The CDR3 nucleotides read TGCGCCAGCAGCCAAGAGTTGGGGGGGGAAGGGGCTAATGAAAAACTGTTTTTT.

This rearrangement joins TRBV7-9 to TRBJ1-2, with D uncertain. The CDR3 consists of 14 residues. V shed 7 bases and J shed 4 bases, with 16 bases lying between them. Germline lookup yields CDR1 SEHNR and CDR2 FQNEAQ (reference sequence). The CDR3 loop reads CASTSGIRSYGYTF. The CDR3 DNA follows: TGTGCCAGCACCTCCGGAATCCGCTCCTATGGCTACACCTTC.

A word on this clonotype: An end of the junction differs from the germline gene, which may be a read error. The chain carries TRBV5-1 and TRBJ2-5; D is uncertain. This CDR3 spans 15 amino acids. From germline, CDR1 is SGHRS and CDR2 YFSETQ. The CDR3 here is CASSLDVGFGETQYF. The CDR3, as DNA: TGTGCCAGCAGCCTGGATGTGGGGTTTGGGGAGACCCAGTACTTC.

The J gene is TRBJ2-5, the V gene TRBV29-1; 7 bases line up with TRBD1. Unmatched junction bases numbered 10, after V lost 4 bases and J lost 5 bases. CDR1 is SQVTM, CDR2 ANQGSEA, per germline. The CDR3 is 14 residues long. In DNA, the CDR3 is TGCAGCGTTGCCGACAGGGTTTTAGTCGAGACCCAGTACTTC. Encoded protein: CSVADRVLVETQYF.

This clonotype has a handful of counts. The V call is TRBV28, the J call TRBJ2-7; 10 bases are shared with TRBD1. The CDR3 has 16 residues. CDR1 and CDR2 from the germline V gene are MDHEN and SYDVKM. V shed 5 bases and J 6 bases; nucleotides not matched to a gene: 13. CDR3 amino acids: CASSTPQDRGVGEQYF. CDR3 DNA sequence: TGTGCCAGCAGTACCCCTCAGGACAGGGGGGTCGGCGAGCAGTACTTC.

A remark on this clonotype: With a far larger clone one base away, a read error is the likely cause. Here the CDR3 reads CTSSLGQSTDTQYF. The CDR3 DNA is TGCACCAGCAGCTTGGGACAGTCCACAGATACGCAGTATTTT. The genes are TRBV5-1 and TRBJ2-3; TRBD1 aligns across 7 bases. Germline V gene sequence: CDR1 SGHRS, CDR2 YFSETQ. The CDR3 loop spans 14 amino acids.

This clonotype was detected ten times or more. The V and J genes are TRBV29-1 and TRBJ1-3; D perhaps matches TRBD1 (5 bases). Germline assignment: CDR1 SQVTM and CDR2 ANQGSEA. V lost 7 bases to trimming and J lost 2 bases, with 12 bases between them. This CDR3 comprises 13 residues. The CDR3 loop is CSGGWGAGNTIYF. CDR3 bases: TGCAGCGGGGGATGGGGGGCTGGAAACACCATATATTTT. Drawing the rest from reference TRBV29-1 and TRBJ1-3, the complete variable domain is SAVISQKPSRDICQRGTSLTIQCQVDSQVTMMFWYRQQPGQSLTLIATANQGSEATYESGFVIDKFPISRPNLTFSTLTVSNMSPEDSSIYLCSGGWGAGNTIYFGEGSWLTVV.

The chain uses TRBV13 and TRBJ1-1; D unclear. The CDR3 runs to 11 residues. CDR1 is PRHDT, CDR2 FYEKMQ, per germline (reference sequence). Trimming removed 1 base at V and 11 bases at J, with 8 bases between. CDR3 nucleotides: TGTGCCAGCAGCTTAGACCATGAGGCTTTCTTT. It codes for CASSLDHEAFF.

The gene calls are TRBV28 and TRBJ2-1, with TRBD2 identical over 9 bases. The V and J ends lost 7 bases and 7 bases, in that order; junction bases with no gene match: 14. The CDR3 covers 16 residues. Germline CDR1 is MDHEN and CDR2 is SYDVKM. The CDR3: CASNPAGGPPGNEQFF. The DNA for the CDR3 is TGTGCCAGCAACCCAGCGGGAGGACCACCGGGGAATGAGCAGTTCTTC.

This chain joins TRBV7-2 and TRBJ2-7; 9 nucleotides align to TRBD2. V was clipped by 4 bases and J by 3 bases; unmatched bases: 7. The CDR3 is 15 amino acids. Germline V gives CDR1 SGHTA, CDR2 FQGNSA. The CDR3 nucleotides are TGTGCCAGCAGCTCCGGGACTAGCTCACACTACGAGCAGTACTTC. Translated: CASSSGTSSHYEQYF.

DNA of the CDR3: TGTGCCAGCAGCTTAGTCGGCCCAGGGGTCGGAAACACTGAAGCTTTCTTT. It translates to CASSLVGPGVGNTEAFF. The V and J genes are TRBV11-2 and TRBJ1-1, with TRBD1 as a possible D gene (6 bases). Germline CDR1 is SGHAT and CDR2 is FQNNGV. V dropped 1 base and J dropped 2 bases, with 17 bases sitting between them. The CDR3 spans 17 residues.

Ten or more counts support this clonotype. The genes are TRBV20-1 and TRBJ2-7; D assignment may be TRBD1 or TRBD2 (5 bases each). The CDR3 is 15 amino acids. V was pared by 0 bases and J by 1 base, with 13 bases between. Germline CDR1 DFQATT, CDR2 SNEGSKA (reference sequence). The CDR3 DNA is TGCAGTGCTAGAGATCGAGGGAGACAGTCCTACGAGCAGTACTTC. Amino acid sequence: CSARDRGRQSYEQYF.

This clonotype was observed a few times. This chain joins TRBV7-2 and TRBJ2-1, with 10 nucleotides matching TRBD2. CDR3 length: 15 amino acids. Germline assignment: CDR1 SGHTA and CDR2 FQGNSA. The J segment lost 7 bases and the V segment lost 0 bases, leaving 3 bases of the junction unmatched. The CDR3 sequence: CASSLALAGANEQFF. CDR3 nucleotide sequence: TGTGCCAGCAGCTTAGCGCTAGCGGGAGCGAATGAGCAGTTCTTC.

The chain couples TRBV5-1 to TRBJ2-1, with D unresolved. V lost 0 bases to trimming and J lost 3 bases, with 7 bases between them. CDR1 is SGHRS, CDR2 YFSETQ, per germline. This CDR3 comprises 14 residues. The CDR3 region is CASSLEQNYNEQFF. Written as DNA, the CDR3 is TGCGCCAGCAGCTTGGAGCAGAACTACAATGAGCAGTTCTTC.

This clonotype was counted between two and nine times. V is TRBV12-3 or TRBV12-4 and J is TRBJ2-7; D is undetermined. Trimming took 2 bases from V and 3 from J, leaving 11 bases between them. The CDR3 is 14 amino acids. The CDR3 here is CASSLQLRNYEQYF. CDR3 nucleotides: TGTGCCAGCAGTTTACAGCTCAGGAACTACGAGCAGTACTTC.

In its sample, this clonotype was seen many times. Possible read error: a much larger clone is one base away. The CDR3 here is CASHDSDNEQYF. Here the CDR3 DNA reads TGTGCCAGCCATGACTCCGACAATGAGCAGTACTTC. The genes are TRBV6-2 or TRBV6-3 and TRBJ2-5; D call uncertain. Trimming removed 8 bases from V and 11 bases from J, with 18 bases in between. Germline CDR1 MNHEY, CDR2 SVGEGT. This CDR3 contains 12 residues.

V is TRBV28 and J is TRBJ2-7; 10 bases line up with TRBD1. This CDR3 has 15 amino acids. Germline V gene data show CDR1 as MDHEN and CDR2 as SYDVKM. The junction had 14 bases not matched to a gene; V was cut back by 10 bases and J by 5 bases. The CDR3 loop reads CAIDRPGQGINEQYF. The CDR3 bases are TGTGCCATCGACAGACCGGGACAGGGGATTAACGAGCAGTACTTC.

In this sample, this clonotype turned up a few times. This chain connects TRBV27 to TRBJ2-7, with D possibly being TRBD2 (6 bases). Trimming cost V 10 bases and J 6 bases, with 13 bases left between them. CDR1 is MNHEY, CDR2 SMNVEV, per germline (reference sequence). This CDR3 is 11 amino acids long. DNA for the CDR3: TGTGCCATCGGACGGGGAGGCGAGCAGTACTTC. It is translated as CAIGRGGEQYF.